The TCR beta chain described here comes from a study of memory CD4+ T cells and cytomegalovirus serostatus. Study-wide results and caveats: CD4+ memory repertoires contained about 40% of the 164 reported CMV TCRbeta sequences.

Per the germline V gene, CDR1 is ENHRY and CDR2 is SYGVKD. The CDR3 has 15 amino acids. The V gene end was trimmed by 3 bases and the J gene end by 7 bases; junction bases not matched to a gene: 8. The sort gate was single viable CD3+CD4+CD8-CD45RO+ cells for memory CD4+ T cells. Serum IgG to CMV pp150, pp28, p38 and p52 defined serostatus. TCRdb's table, derived via immunoSEQ multiplex PCR, lists solely in-frame clones and lacks some. The repertoire has 56,000 or so clones, around 82% of them found once; the top ten carry around 0.51%. To note about this clone: Antigen specificity is unknown.

The TCR originated in an adult in good health and CMV-seronegative. Some clones in this sample may be carry-over from other donors' samples. V and J are TRBV10-3 and TRBJ1-2, with 10 bases that match TRBD1. Sequences were obtained from memory CD4+ T cells from blood. CDR3 nucleotide sequence: TGTGCCATCAGTGAAGGGAGGGACAGGGGTGTTGGCTACACCTTC. Protein product: CAISEGRDRGVGYTF.